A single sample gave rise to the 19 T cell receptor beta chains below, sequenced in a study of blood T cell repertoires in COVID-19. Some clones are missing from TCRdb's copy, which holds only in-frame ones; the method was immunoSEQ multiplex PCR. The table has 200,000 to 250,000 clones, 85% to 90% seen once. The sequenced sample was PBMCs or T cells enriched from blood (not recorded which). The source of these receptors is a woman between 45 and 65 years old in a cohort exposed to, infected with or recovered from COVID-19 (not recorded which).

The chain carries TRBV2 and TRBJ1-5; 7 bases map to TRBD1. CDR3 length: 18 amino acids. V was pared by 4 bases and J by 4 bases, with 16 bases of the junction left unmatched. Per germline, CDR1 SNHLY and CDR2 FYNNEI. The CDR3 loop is CASSVRPGQAARNQPQHF. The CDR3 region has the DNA TGTGCCAGCAGTGTCCGTCCCGGACAGGCAGCCAGGAATCAGCCCCAGCATTTT.

CDR3 DNA sequence: TGTGCCAGCGGCACGGAACTAGCGGAAACGCAGTATTTT. Translation gives CASGTELAETQYF. The chain uses TRBV11-2 and TRBJ2-3, with 8 bases that match TRBD2. V was pared by 8 bases and J by 9 bases, with 10 bases of the junction left unmatched. CDR3 length: 13 residues. Germline V gene lookup returns CDR1 SGHAT and CDR2 FQNNGV.

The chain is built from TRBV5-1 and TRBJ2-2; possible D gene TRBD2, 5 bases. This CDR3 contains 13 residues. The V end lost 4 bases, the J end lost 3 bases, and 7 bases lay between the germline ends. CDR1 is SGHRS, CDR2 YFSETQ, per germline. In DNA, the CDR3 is TGCGCCAGCAGCCCGAGGGACACCGGGGAGCTGTTTTTT. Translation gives CASSPRDTGELFF. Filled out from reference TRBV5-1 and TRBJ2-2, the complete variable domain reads KAGVTQTPRYLIKTRGQQVTLSCSPISGHRSVSWYQQTPGQGLQFLFEYFSETQRNKGNFPGRFSGRQFSNSRSEMNVSTLELGDSALYLCASSPRDTGELFFGEGSRLTVL.

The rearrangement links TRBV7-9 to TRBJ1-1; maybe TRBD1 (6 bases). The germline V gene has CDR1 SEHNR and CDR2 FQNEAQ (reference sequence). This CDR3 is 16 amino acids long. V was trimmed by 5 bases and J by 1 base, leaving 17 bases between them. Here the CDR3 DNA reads TGTGCCAGCAGCACCCACGGGGGGGGGCGGAACACTGAAGCTTTCTTT. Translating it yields CASSTHGGGRNTEAFF.

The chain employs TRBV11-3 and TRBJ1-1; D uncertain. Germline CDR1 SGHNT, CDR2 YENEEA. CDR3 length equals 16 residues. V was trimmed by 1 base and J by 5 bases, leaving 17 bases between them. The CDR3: CASSLVAGGSKTEAFF. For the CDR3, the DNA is TGTGCCAGCAGCTTAGTAGCGGGTGGCTCGAAGACTGAAGCTTTCTTT.

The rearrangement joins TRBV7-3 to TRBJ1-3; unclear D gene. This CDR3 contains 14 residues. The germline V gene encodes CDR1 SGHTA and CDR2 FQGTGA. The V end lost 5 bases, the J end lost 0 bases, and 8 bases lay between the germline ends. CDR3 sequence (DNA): TGTGCCAGCAGCCAGGCCAACTCTGGAAACACCATATATTTT. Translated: CASSQANSGNTIYF.

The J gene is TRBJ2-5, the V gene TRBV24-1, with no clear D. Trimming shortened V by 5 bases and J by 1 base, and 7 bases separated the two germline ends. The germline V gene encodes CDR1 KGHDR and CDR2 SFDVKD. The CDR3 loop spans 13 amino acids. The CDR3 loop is CATSGAVQETQYF. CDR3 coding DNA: TGTGCCACCAGTGGGGCAGTCCAAGAGACCCAGTACTTC.

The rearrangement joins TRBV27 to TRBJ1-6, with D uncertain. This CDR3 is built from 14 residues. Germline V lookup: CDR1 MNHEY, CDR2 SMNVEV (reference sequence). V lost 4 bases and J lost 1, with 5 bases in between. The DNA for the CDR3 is TGTGCCAGCAGTTCCAGGTCCTATAATTCACCCCTCCACTTT. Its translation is CASSSRSYNSPLHF.

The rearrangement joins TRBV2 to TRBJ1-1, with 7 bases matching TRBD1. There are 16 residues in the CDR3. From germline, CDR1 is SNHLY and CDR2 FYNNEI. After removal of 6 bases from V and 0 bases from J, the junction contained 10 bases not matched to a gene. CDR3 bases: TGTGCCAGCAGGGTGCCGTCAGGGGGAGTGAACACTGAAGCTTTCTTT. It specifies CASRVPSGGVNTEAFF.

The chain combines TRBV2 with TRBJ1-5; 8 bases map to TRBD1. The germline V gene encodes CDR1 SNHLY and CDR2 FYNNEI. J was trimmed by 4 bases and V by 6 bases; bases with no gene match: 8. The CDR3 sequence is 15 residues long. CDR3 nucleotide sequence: TGTGCCAGCAGAGTGGACAGGGCCTCGAATCAGCCCCAGCATTTT. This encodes CASRVDRASNQPQHF.

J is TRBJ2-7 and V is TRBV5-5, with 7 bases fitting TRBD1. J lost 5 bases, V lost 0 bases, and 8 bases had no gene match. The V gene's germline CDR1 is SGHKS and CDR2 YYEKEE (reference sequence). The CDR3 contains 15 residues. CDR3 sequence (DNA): TGTGCCAGCAGCTTGGAGTTCGAGACAGGGAACGAGCAGTACTTC. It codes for CASSLEFETGNEQYF.

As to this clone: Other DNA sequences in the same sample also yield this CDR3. CDR3 coding DNA: TGTGCCAGCCGGACAGGGGGTAGTTATGGCTACACCTTC. Translation gives CASRTGGSYGYTF. V and J are TRBV6-5 and TRBJ1-2; the match to TRBD1 covers 10 bases. The CDR3 is made up of 13 amino acids. With 8 bases clipped from V and 5 bases from J, the junction kept 5 bases outside the gene matches. CDR1 and CDR2 (germline): MNHEY, SVGAGI.

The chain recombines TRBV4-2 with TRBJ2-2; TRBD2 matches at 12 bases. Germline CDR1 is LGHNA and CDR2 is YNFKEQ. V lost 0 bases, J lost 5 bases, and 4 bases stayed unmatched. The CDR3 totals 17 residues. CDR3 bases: TGTGCCAGCAGCCAAGATCCCCTAGCGGGGGGGACCGGGGAGCTGTTTTTT. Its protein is CASSQDPLAGGTGELFF.

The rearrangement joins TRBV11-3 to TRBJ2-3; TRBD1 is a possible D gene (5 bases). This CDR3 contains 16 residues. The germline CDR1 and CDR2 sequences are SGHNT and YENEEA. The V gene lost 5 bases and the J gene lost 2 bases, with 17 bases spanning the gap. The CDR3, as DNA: TGTGCCAGCAGCCCAGGGCTCGACTTCGACACAGATACGCAGTATTTT. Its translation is CASSPGLDFDTDTQYF.

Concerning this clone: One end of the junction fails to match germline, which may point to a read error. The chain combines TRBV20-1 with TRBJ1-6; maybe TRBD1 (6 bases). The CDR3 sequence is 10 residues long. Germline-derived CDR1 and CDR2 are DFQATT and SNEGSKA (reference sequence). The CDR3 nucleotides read TGCAGTGGTCTGTCACAGGGTGTAACGTTT. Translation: CSGLSQGVTF.

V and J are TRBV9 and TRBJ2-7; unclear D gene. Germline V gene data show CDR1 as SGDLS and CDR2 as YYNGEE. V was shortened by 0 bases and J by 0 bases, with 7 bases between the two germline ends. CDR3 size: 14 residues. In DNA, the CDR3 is TGTGCCAGCAGCGTAGAGTATAGCTCCTACGAGCAGTACTTC. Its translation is CASSVEYSSYEQYF.

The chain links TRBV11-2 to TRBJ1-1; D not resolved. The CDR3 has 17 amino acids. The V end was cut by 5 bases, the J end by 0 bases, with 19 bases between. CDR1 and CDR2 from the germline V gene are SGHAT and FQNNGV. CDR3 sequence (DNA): TGTGCCAGCAGCGAACCCCCGAGTCCCCTAATGAACACTGAAGCTTTCTTT. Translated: CASSEPPSPLMNTEAFF. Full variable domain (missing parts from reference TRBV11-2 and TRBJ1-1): EAGVAQSPRYKIIEKRQSVAFWCNPISGHATLYWYQQILGQGPKLLIQFQNNGVVDDSQLPKDRFSAERLKGVDSTLKIQPAKLEDSAVYLCASSEPPSPLMNTEAFFGQGTRLTVV.

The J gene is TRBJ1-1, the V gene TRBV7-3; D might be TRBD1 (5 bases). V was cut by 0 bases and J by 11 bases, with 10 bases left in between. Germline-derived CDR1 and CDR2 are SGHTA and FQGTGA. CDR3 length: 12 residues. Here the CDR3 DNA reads TGTGCCAGCAGCTTAACGGGGGGTGAGGCTTTCTTT. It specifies CASSLTGGEAFF.

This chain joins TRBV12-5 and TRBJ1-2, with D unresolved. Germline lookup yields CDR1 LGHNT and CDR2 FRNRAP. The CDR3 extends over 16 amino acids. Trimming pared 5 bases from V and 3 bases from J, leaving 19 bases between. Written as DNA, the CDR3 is TGTGCTAGTGGTCCTGCTCTGGGTCAGGATTACTATGGCTACACCTTC. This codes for CASGPALGQDYYGYTF.